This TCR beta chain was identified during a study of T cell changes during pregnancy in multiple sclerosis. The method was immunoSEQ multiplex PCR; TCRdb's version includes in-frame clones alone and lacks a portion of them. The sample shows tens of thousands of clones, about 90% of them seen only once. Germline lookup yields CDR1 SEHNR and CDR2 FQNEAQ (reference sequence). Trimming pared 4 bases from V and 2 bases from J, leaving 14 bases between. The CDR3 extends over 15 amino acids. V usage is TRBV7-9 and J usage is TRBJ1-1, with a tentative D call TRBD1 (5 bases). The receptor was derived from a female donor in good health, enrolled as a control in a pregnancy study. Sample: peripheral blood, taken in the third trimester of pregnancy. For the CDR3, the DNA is TGTGCCAGCAGCTCTGGGGGGTTTCAAAACACTGAAGCTTTCTTT. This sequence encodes CASSSGGFQNTEAFF.